Shown below are 9 T cell receptor beta chains from a single sample sequenced in a study of neoadjuvant anti-PD-1 for oral cavity cancer. Libraries were prepared by immunoSEQ multiplex PCR; TCRdb keeps only in-frame clonotypes and omits some of them. The sample lists 9,500 to 12,000 clones, roughly half seen once, with approximately 27% in the top ten. The sample here was tumor tissue, taken before nivolumab (anti-PD-1) treatment. Receptors originate from a person aged 35 to 85 with oral cavity squamous cell carcinoma.

The chain recombines TRBV7-3 with TRBJ2-5, with TRBD1 identical over 8 bases. Losses at the gene ends were 5 bases for V and 4 bases for J; bases not matched to a gene: 6. The germline V gene has CDR1 SGHTA and CDR2 FQGTGA. The CDR3 runs 14 residues. This CDR3 is CASSRTGLGETQYF. DNA of the CDR3: TGTGCCAGCAGCCGGACAGGGCTGGGAGAGACCCAGTACTTC.

A single count supports this clone. The chain combines TRBV27 with TRBJ1-5; D remains unclear. The V gene's germline CDR1 is MNHEY and CDR2 SMNVEV (reference sequence). V was trimmed by 5 bases and J by 0 bases, leaving 8 bases between them. This CDR3 spans 14 amino acids. The CDR3 DNA sequence: TGTGCCAGCAGTGGACTATATAGCAATCAGCCCCAGCATTTT. This translates into CASSGLYSNQPQHF.

The chain recombines TRBV18 with TRBJ2-7; D is unclear. Germline CDR1 and CDR2: KGHSH and LQKENI. This CDR3 contains 15 residues. V lost 3 bases to trimming and J lost 3 bases, with 15 bases between them. The CDR3 sequence: CASSPEDVGGYEQYF. In nucleotides, the CDR3 is TGTGCCAGCTCACCCGAGGACGTAGGTGGCTACGAGCAGTACTTC.

The chain carries TRBV18 and TRBJ2-6; D is unclear. CDR3 length: 14 amino acids. The germline V and J ends were trimmed by 3 bases and 0 bases, with 3 bases remaining between them. Looked up from germline, CDR1 is KGHSH and CDR2 is LQKENI. CDR3 sequence reads: CASSPASGANVLTF. The CDR3 DNA sequence: TGTGCCAGCTCACCCGCCTCTGGGGCCAACGTCCTGACTTTC.

This sequence joins TRBV9 and TRBJ2-1; D is possibly TRBD1 (6 bases). The CDR3 is 15 amino acids. Germline V CDR1 and CDR2: SGDLS, YYNGEE. V lost 3 bases and J 8 bases, leaving 18 bases between the germline ends. The CDR3 sequence is CASSASGAPGHEQFF. For the CDR3, the DNA is TGTGCCAGCAGCGCCTCAGGGGCCCCAGGCCATGAGCAGTTCTTC.

The genes are TRBV27 and TRBJ2-5, with 11 bases that match TRBD2. The junction had 2 bases not matched to a gene; V was cut back by 2 bases and J by 3 bases. The germline CDR1 and CDR2 sequences are MNHEY and SMNVEV (reference sequence). There are 15 residues in the CDR3. The CDR3 region is CASSLLAGGEETQYF. The CDR3 region has the DNA TGTGCCAGCAGTTTACTAGCGGGGGGCGAAGAGACCCAGTACTTC.

V and J are TRBV5-1 and TRBJ2-5; D is possibly TRBD1 (7 bases). V lost 6 bases to trimming and J lost 5 bases, with 17 bases between them. CDR1 is SGHRS, CDR2 YFSETQ, per germline. The CDR3 consists of 14 residues. The DNA of the CDR3 is TGCGCCAGCAATAGTGGGACAGCGGGCGAGACCCAGTACTTC. Amino acids: CASNSGTAGETQYF.

The chain couples TRBV27 to TRBJ1-4, with no clear D. The CDR3 is made up of 13 amino acids. CDR1 is MNHEY and CDR2 is SMNVEV in the germline V gene (reference sequence). V was shortened by 6 bases and J by 7 bases, with 12 bases between the two germline ends. The CDR3 loop reads CASSPSSFEKLFF. The CDR3 nucleotides read TGTGCCAGCAGCCCATCATCGTTTGAAAAACTGTTTTTT.

The rearrangement links TRBV10-1 to TRBJ2-2; weak D call: TRBD1 (6 bases). The CDR3 is made up of 15 amino acids. Trimming took 4 bases from V and 3 from J, leaving 12 bases between them. Per germline, CDR1 WNHNN and CDR2 SYGVQD (reference sequence). CDR3 region: CASSVAGAYTGELFF. CDR3 nucleotide sequence: TGCGCCAGCAGTGTTGCAGGGGCGTACACCGGGGAGCTGTTTTTT.